Shown below are 25 T cell receptor beta chains from a single sample sequenced in a study of blood T cell repertoires in COVID-19. Profiling relied on immunoSEQ multiplex PCR, and the TCRdb table lists in-frame clones only, not all of them. The sample yields some 120,000 clones, roughly 90% seen once. Sequences were obtained from peripheral blood. All receptors derive from a human donor with acute or convalescent COVID-19. The donor label of this sample is uncertain.

The chain links TRBV19 to TRBJ2-1, with 7 bases that match TRBD1. Germline V gene data show CDR1 as LNHDA and CDR2 as SQIVND (reference sequence). CDR3 length: 17 residues. The ends lost 5 bases at V and 4 bases at J; junction bases unmatched: 14. CDR3 nucleotides: TGTGCCAGTAGTCCAACTCCACCGGGACAGCCATACAATGAGCAGTTCTTC. Its protein product is CASSPTPPGQPYNEQFF. Using reference TRBV19 and TRBJ2-1 for the parts outside the CDR3, the full variable domain is DGGITQSPKYLFRKEGQNVTLSCEQNLNHDAMYWYRQDPGQGLRLIYYSQIVNDFQKGDIAEGYSVSREKKESFPLTVTSAQKNPTAFYLCASSPTPPGQPYNEQFFGPGTRLTVL.

The chain uses TRBV19 and TRBJ1-6, with 7 bases identical to TRBD1. Trimming at V came to 5 bases and at J to 10 bases, leaving 8 bases not matched to a gene. The CDR3 totals 14 residues. Germline V gives CDR1 LNHDA, CDR2 SQIVND (reference sequence). The CDR3 bases are TGTGCCAGTAGTGCCAGGGACAGTAGGTCACCCCTCCACTTT. This encodes CASSARDSRSPLHF.

This sequence joins TRBV27 and TRBJ1-2, with 10 nucleotides matching TRBD1. V lost 5 bases and J lost 6; bases outside the gene matches: 6. Germline loops: CDR1 MNHEY, CDR2 SMNVEV (reference sequence). The CDR3 is 14 amino acids. The CDR3 sequence: CASSPSTGGDGYTF. CDR3 nucleotide sequence: TGTGCCAGCAGTCCATCGACAGGGGGCGATGGCTACACCTTC.

The V call is TRBV19, the J call TRBJ1-5; 7 bases fit TRBD1. Trimming at V came to 6 bases and at J to 10 bases, leaving 12 bases not matched to a gene. CDR3 length: 14 residues. Germline CDR1 and CDR2: LNHDA and SQIVND (reference sequence). The CDR3 DNA is TGTGCCAGTAGCCCGCAACAGGGGACGGGACCCCAGCATTTT. It yields the protein CASSPQQGTGPQHF.

The chain is built from TRBV6-2 or TRBV6-3 and TRBJ2-7, with a weak D call TRBD2 (6 bases). From germline, CDR1 is MNHEY and CDR2 SVGEGT. This CDR3 comprises 16 residues. The ends were cut back, 0 bases at V and 1 base at J, with 13 bases in the middle. The CDR3 loop reads CASSYSLLAMSYEQYF. The DNA for the CDR3 is TGTGCCAGCAGTTACTCGTTACTAGCAATGTCCTACGAGCAGTACTTC.

V is TRBV21-1 and J is TRBJ1-4; TRBD1 reflects the table's D call only, with no check against the DNA. TRBV21-1 is classified as a pseudogene. The CDR3 runs 18 residues. The CDR3 spells CASTLSGTGDGRIEKLFF. DNA of the CDR3: TGTGCCAGCACCCTTTCCGGGACAGGGGATGGGAGAATTGAAAAACTGTTTTTT.

V is TRBV4-3 and J is TRBJ2-1; TRBD2 agrees at 9 bases. The CDR3 has 16 amino acids. Germline V gene data show CDR1 as LGHNA and CDR2 as YSLEER. Trimming cost V 4 bases and J 5 bases; bases outside gene matches: 9. The CDR3 spells CASSRTAGLANNEQFF. The CDR3 DNA reads as TGCGCCAGCAGCCGGACAGCGGGACTAGCAAACAATGAGCAGTTCTTC.

This chain joins TRBV7-2 and TRBJ2-1, with TRBD2 matching 7 bases. This CDR3 is 17 amino acids long. Germline V CDR1 and CDR2: SGHTA, FQGNSA. The trim removed 1 base at V and 6 bases at J, leaving 12 bases unmatched. CDR3 protein: CASSLGFSRLAPNEQFF. DNA of the CDR3: TGTGCCAGCAGCTTAGGTTTCTCCCGACTAGCACCCAATGAGCAGTTCTTC.

This sequence joins TRBV4-3 and TRBJ1-3; maybe TRBD1 (6 bases). V shed 0 bases and J shed 2 bases, with 8 bases lying between them. This CDR3 has 15 residues. CDR1 is LGHNA and CDR2 is YSLEER in the germline V gene. CDR3 in amino acids: CASSQEWDTGNTIYF. CDR3 nucleotides: TGCGCCAGCAGCCAAGAATGGGACACTGGAAACACCATATATTTT.

The V gene is TRBV6-5, the J gene TRBJ1-5; D is unclear. The CDR3 is 15 amino acids. The germline CDR1 and CDR2 sequences are MNHEY and SVGAGI. The V and J ends lost 4 bases and 10 bases respectively, with 20 bases between them. CDR3 residues: CASSFAQVWAEPQHF. CDR3 DNA sequence: TGTGCCAGCAGTTTCGCTCAGGTTTGGGCAGAACCCCAGCATTTT.

The chain uses TRBV28 and TRBJ2-7; 8 nucleotides line up with TRBD2. V shed 7 bases, J shed 0 bases, and the junction held 5 bases outside the gene matches. CDR3 size: 14 residues. Looked up from germline, CDR1 is MDHEN and CDR2 is SYDVKM. The CDR3 here is CASNTRGGSYEQYF. CDR3 bases: TGTGCCAGCAATACCCGGGGGGGCTCCTACGAGCAGTACTTC.

The genes are TRBV18 and TRBJ1-5; 8 bases map to TRBD1. J gave up 4 bases and V 4 bases, and 6 bases lay outside the gene matches. The CDR3 has 15 residues. Germline CDR1 and CDR2: KGHSH and LQKENI. In DNA, the CDR3 is TGTGCCAGCTCACGGGGACAGGCCCGGAATCAGCCCCAGCATTTT. This encodes CASSRGQARNQPQHF.

The chain carries TRBV4-1 and TRBJ1-4; 12 positions agree with TRBD1. The CDR3 covers 19 residues. V gave up 3 bases and J gave up 8 bases; unmatched junction bases: 16. Per germline, CDR1 MGHRA and CDR2 YSYEKL. For the CDR3, the DNA is TGCGCCAGCAGCCACCAACCCGGGACAGGGGGCGCCGAACGAGAAAAACTGTTTTTT. Amino acids: CASSHQPGTGGAEREKLFF.

The chain combines TRBV4-2 with TRBJ1-2, with 7 positions matching TRBD1. Germline V CDR1 and CDR2: LGHNA, YNFKEQ. V was clipped by 0 bases and J by 5 bases; unmatched bases: 6. This CDR3 is built from 15 residues. The CDR3 nucleotides are TGTGCCAGCAGCCAAGATCGACAGGGCTATTATGGCTACACCTTC. Translated, it gives CASSQDRQGYYGYTF.

The chain links TRBV12-3 or TRBV12-4 to TRBJ1-2; D may be TRBD1 (6 bases). V was cut by 4 bases and J by 8 bases, with 11 bases left in between. This CDR3 has 12 amino acids. The CDR3 loop reads CASSSGVDGYTF. DNA of the CDR3: TGTGCCAGCAGTTCAGGGGTTGACGGCTACACCTTC.

This chain links TRBV5-1 with TRBJ1-2, with D possibly matching TRBD1 (5 bases). Trimming removed 4 bases from V and 4 bases from J, with 20 bases in between. The CDR3 has 16 residues. Germline V CDR1 and CDR2: SGHRS, YFSETQ. The DNA of the CDR3 is TGCGCCAGCAGCCCGCGAGGGGAGGGCGCGCTCTATGGCTACACCTTC. Its protein is CASSPRGEGALYGYTF.

The rearrangement links TRBV7-9 to TRBJ2-7; 10 bases are a match to TRBD1. From germline, CDR1 is SEHNR and CDR2 FQNEAQ (reference sequence). V trimming: 2 bases; J trimming: 2 bases; junction bases outside the gene matches: 3. This CDR3 contains 15 residues. The CDR3 bases are TGTGCCAGCAGCTTAATGGGACAGGGGACCTACGAGCAGTACTTC. This translates into CASSLMGQGTYEQYF.

In DNA form, the CDR3 reads TGTGCCAGCAGTTCCTACGCAAGGAGGACAGTCGGCATTGGCTATGGCTACACCTTC. This translates into CASSSYARRTVGIGYGYTF. V usage is TRBV28 and J usage is TRBJ1-2; a possible D gene is TRBD1 (6 bases). The V and J ends lost 4 bases and 4 bases respectively, with 28 bases between them. Germline CDR1 is MDHEN and CDR2 is SYDVKM. The CDR3 is 19 residues long.

V usage is TRBV19 and J usage is TRBJ1-4; D not resolved. CDR3 length equals 15 residues. Germline lookup yields CDR1 LNHDA and CDR2 SQIVND (reference sequence). V shed 0 bases and J shed 0 bases, with 5 bases lying between them. This CDR3 reads CASSIDGATNEKLFF. The CDR3 region has the DNA TGTGCCAGTAGTATAGACGGGGCAACTAATGAAAAACTGTTTTTT.

The chain uses TRBV28 and TRBJ2-1; no definite D call. Germline-derived CDR1 and CDR2 are MDHEN and SYDVKM. The CDR3 runs 15 residues. The V gene lost 5 bases and the J gene lost 5 bases, with 16 bases spanning the gap. For the CDR3, the DNA is TGTGCCAGCAGTGACATTAGTTCCCCACACAATGAGCAGTTCTTC. Protein: CASSDISSPHNEQFF.

The chain links TRBV5-1 to TRBJ2-1, with D possibly matching TRBD2 (6 bases). This CDR3 contains 16 residues. Germline lookup yields CDR1 SGHRS and CDR2 YFSETQ. Trimming pared 2 bases from V and 0 bases from J, leaving 12 bases between. The CDR3 sequence: CASSLGSGDSYNEQFF. CDR3 nucleotides: TGCGCCAGCAGCTTAGGTAGCGGAGACTCCTACAATGAGCAGTTCTTC.

The rearrangement uses TRBV7-2 and TRBJ2-5; D call uncertain. Looked up from germline, CDR1 is SGHTA and CDR2 is FQGNSA. Trimming shortened V by 5 bases and J by 0 bases, and 7 bases separated the two germline ends. This CDR3 has 13 amino acids. The chain's CDR3 is CASSPGYQETQYF. In DNA form, the CDR3 reads TGTGCCAGCAGCCCCGGGTACCAAGAGACCCAGTACTTC.

The CDR3 loop reads CASSPEYGELFF. CDR3 coding DNA: TGTGCCAGCAGCCCTGAGTATGGGGAGCTGTTTTTT. The chain is built from TRBV7-2 and TRBJ2-2; D gene uncertain. In germline, CDR1 is SGHTA, CDR2 FQGNSA. The CDR3 length is 12 residues. Trimming removed 5 bases from V and 8 bases from J, with 9 bases in between.

V and J are TRBV4-2 and TRBJ2-5, with 8 bases fitting TRBD2. With V trimmed by 1 base and J by 3 bases, 4 bases remained unmatched. Germline V gene sequence: CDR1 LGHNA, CDR2 YNFKEQ. This CDR3 spans 15 amino acids. CDR3 DNA: TGTGCCAGCAGCCAAGCGGGGGGGCAAAAAGAGACCCAGTACTTC. Residues: CASSQAGGQKETQYF.

This CDR3 is CASSRLGDREETQYF. The CDR3, as DNA: TGCGCCAGCAGCCGCCTTGGGGACAGGGAAGAGACCCAGTACTTC. This chain joins TRBV5-1 and TRBJ2-5; 9 positions match TRBD1. Germline CDR1 SGHRS, CDR2 YFSETQ. With 4 bases clipped from V and 3 bases from J, the junction kept 7 bases outside the gene matches. There are 15 residues in the CDR3. Using reference TRBV5-1 and TRBJ2-5 for the parts outside the CDR3, the full variable domain is KAGVTQTPRYLIKTRGQQVTLSCSPISGHRSVSWYQQTPGQGLQFLFEYFSETQRNKGNFPGRFSGRQFSNSRSEMNVSTLELGDSALYLCASSRLGDREETQYFGPGTRLLVL.